The 24 T cell receptor beta chains below all came from one sample that was sequenced in a study of blood T cell repertoires in COVID-19. Sequencing was performed with immunoSEQ multiplex PCR; in TCRdb, only in-frame clones are kept and a portion is missing. The table lists fewer than 300,000 clones, approximately 91% of them singletons. Source material: PBMCs or T cells enriched from blood (not recorded which). The receptors shown here come from a middle-aged woman with acute COVID-19.

V usage is TRBV6-6 and J usage is TRBJ1-4; 12 nucleotides agree with TRBD1. The CDR3 loop spans 14 amino acids. Germline V CDR1 and CDR2: MNHNY, SVGAGI (reference sequence). J gave up 8 bases and V 5 bases, and 3 bases lay outside the gene matches. Here the CDR3 reads CASSPGTGGEKLFF. In DNA form, the CDR3 reads TGTGCCAGCAGTCCCGGGACAGGGGGCGAAAAACTGTTTTTT.

The V and J genes are TRBV27 and TRBJ2-3; TRBD1 aligns across 7 bases. Germline loops: CDR1 MNHEY, CDR2 SMNVEV (reference sequence). V lost 5 bases, J lost 2 bases, and 7 bases stayed unmatched. The CDR3 runs to 15 residues. CDR3 sequence: CASSLYRGATDTQYF. CDR3 DNA: TGTGCCAGCAGTCTCTACAGGGGAGCCACAGATACGCAGTATTTT.

The chain employs TRBV5-1 and TRBJ2-1, with D possibly TRBD1 on 6 matching bases. The CDR3 sequence is 14 residues long. Deletions cut 7 bases from V and 8 bases from J, with 19 bases between. The V gene's germline CDR1 is SGHRS and CDR2 YFSETQ. The CDR3 reads CASRIRGSLDEQFF. The CDR3 coding sequence is TGCGCCAGCCGCATTAGGGGGTCGCTGGATGAGCAGTTCTTC.

The CDR3 DNA reads as TGTGCCAGCAGTTCCCTACTTAATAATTCACCCCTCCACTTT. Its protein is CASSSLLNNSPLHF. The V gene is TRBV27, the J gene TRBJ1-6; D unclear. This CDR3 has 14 residues. Trimming took off 4 bases at V and 5 bases at J, with 9 bases between the two ends. Germline V gene lookup returns CDR1 MNHEY and CDR2 SMNVEV (reference sequence).

The chain employs TRBV7-2 and TRBJ1-3; possible D gene TRBD1, 6 bases. This CDR3 comprises 14 residues. Trimming shortened V by 4 bases and J by 0 bases, and 7 bases separated the two germline ends. Germline-derived CDR1 and CDR2 are SGHTA and FQGNSA. The CDR3 sequence: CASSSTGSGNTIYF. The CDR3 nucleotides read TGTGCCAGCAGCTCGACAGGCTCTGGAAACACCATATATTTT.

The CDR3 DNA reads as TGTGCCAGCAGCGTAGGGACTAGCTCTTATACGCAGTATTTT. As protein: CASSVGTSSYTQYF. The rearrangement uses TRBV9 and TRBJ2-3; TRBD2 agrees at 8 bases. The J segment lost 7 bases and the V segment lost 0 bases, leaving 4 bases of the junction unmatched. The germline gives CDR1 SGDLS, CDR2 YYNGEE. The CDR3 contains 14 residues.

The chain uses TRBV6-1 and TRBJ1-1, with D uncertain. Trimming stripped 2 bases from V and 11 bases from J, with 12 bases between. Germline V gene sequence: CDR1 MNHNS, CDR2 SASEGT. This CDR3 is built from 12 residues. The CDR3 reads CASSEFGGRAFF. The CDR3 nucleotides are TGTGCCAGCAGTGAATTCGGAGGTCGGGCTTTCTTT.

J is TRBJ2-2 and V is TRBV5-4, with a possible D match to TRBD2 (6 bases). V lost 0 bases and J lost 1, with 10 bases in between. Germline assignment: CDR1 SGHNT and CDR2 YYREEE (reference sequence). CDR3 length equals 16 residues. For the CDR3, the DNA is TGTGCCAGCAGCTTGGGGCTAGCGAGGAACACCGGGGAGCTGTTTTTT. Translating it yields CASSLGLARNTGELFF.

Here the CDR3 DNA reads TGTGCCAGCTCCCCCCCGCCGGGTGCGGAAAAACTGTTTTTT. This gives the protein CASSPPPGAEKLFF. The chain links TRBV2 to TRBJ1-4; D gene uncertain. This CDR3 comprises 14 residues. Trimming shortened V by 8 bases and J by 8 bases, and 18 bases separated the two germline ends. The germline V gene has CDR1 SNHLY and CDR2 FYNNEI. Supplemented by reference TRBV2 and TRBJ1-4, the full variable domain reads EPEVTQTPSHQVTQMGQEVILRCVPISNHLYFYWYRQILGQKVEFLVSFYNNEISEKSEIFDDQFSVERPDGSNFTLKIRSTKLEDSAMYFCASSPPPGAEKLFFGSGTQLSVL.

This sequence joins TRBV3-1 (or the pseudogene TRBV3-2) and TRBJ1-1; 9 bases are a match to TRBD1. Germline V gene lookup returns CDR1 LGHDT and CDR2 YNNKEL (reference sequence). The CDR3 consists of 15 residues. After removal of 4 bases from V and 6 bases from J, the junction contained 9 bases not matched to a gene. The CDR3 spells CASSPPGQGVPEAFF. The DNA for the CDR3 is TGTGCCAGCAGCCCTCCGGGACAGGGAGTCCCTGAAGCTTTCTTT.

The chain recombines TRBV4-2 with TRBJ2-1; D is ambiguous. The CDR3 is made up of 14 amino acids. Trimming removed 4 bases from V and 5 bases from J, with 12 bases in between. In germline, CDR1 is LGHNA, CDR2 YNFKEQ. CDR3: CASSLPGGDNEQFF. The CDR3 DNA reads as TGTGCCAGCAGCCTCCCTGGCGGCGACAATGAGCAGTTCTTC.

The rearrangement joins TRBV6-5 to TRBJ2-7, with 8 bases identical to TRBD1. This CDR3 has 15 residues. Looked up from germline, CDR1 is MNHEY and CDR2 is SVGAGI. V gave up 6 bases and J gave up 3 bases; unmatched junction bases: 10. This CDR3 is CASSPGQGGFYEQYF. CDR3 coding DNA: TGTGCCAGCAGCCCCGGACAGGGTGGGTTCTACGAGCAGTACTTC.

Many counts were recorded for this clone. The chain has TRBV5-1 and TRBJ2-7; D perhaps matches TRBD1 (5 bases). Looked up from germline, CDR1 is SGHRS and CDR2 is YFSETQ. CDR3 length: 17 amino acids. Deletions cut 1 base from V and 5 bases from J, with 22 bases between. CDR3 loop: CASSLNRSGITAHEQYF. The CDR3 DNA is TGCGCCAGCAGCTTGAATCGCTCAGGGATCACAGCCCACGAGCAGTACTTC.

V is TRBV6-2 or TRBV6-3 and J is TRBJ2-5, with 7 bases matching TRBD1. Germline CDR1 MNHEY, CDR2 SVGEGT. The CDR3 spans 17 residues. With V trimmed by 2 bases and J by 2 bases, 11 bases remained unmatched. CDR3 protein: CASSYNNRQGGQETQYF. The DNA for the CDR3 is TGTGCCAGCAGTTACAATAATAGACAGGGTGGTCAAGAGACCCAGTACTTC.

The chain recombines TRBV19 with TRBJ1-1, with 7 positions matching TRBD1. Germline values: CDR1 LNHDA, CDR2 SQIVND (reference sequence). J was trimmed by 0 bases and V by 7 bases; bases with no gene match: 8. The CDR3 has 15 residues. For the CDR3, the DNA is TGTGCCAGTATCGACTCCGGGACAGTGAACACTGAAGCTTTCTTT. Its translation: CASIDSGTVNTEAFF. The whole variable domain, filled in from reference TRBV19 and TRBJ1-1, reads DGGITQSPKYLFRKEGQNVTLSCEQNLNHDAMYWYRQDPGQGLRLIYYSQIVNDFQKGDIAEGYSVSREKKESFPLTVTSAQKNPTAFYLCASIDSGTVNTEAFFGQGTRLTVV.

V gene TRBV2 combines with J gene TRBJ1-5; D is uncertain. This CDR3 comprises 15 residues. CDR1 and CDR2 from the germline V gene are SNHLY and FYNNEI. V was shortened by 3 bases and J by 2 bases, with 11 bases between the two germline ends. CDR3 loop: CASSDEGGGNQPQHF. CDR3 DNA sequence: TGTGCCAGCAGTGACGAGGGAGGCGGCAATCAGCCCCAGCATTTT.

The J gene is TRBJ1-5, the V gene TRBV4-3; TRBD1 agrees at 7 bases. The V gene end was trimmed by 4 bases and the J gene end by 8 bases; junction bases not matched to a gene: 5. CDR3 length: 13 amino acids. Germline loops: CDR1 LGHNA, CDR2 YSLEER. This CDR3 reads CASSLTGVEPQHF. CDR3 bases: TGCGCCAGCAGCCTCACAGGGGTGGAGCCCCAGCATTTT.

The chain carries TRBV7-9 and TRBJ2-3; 8 bases map to TRBD2. The V gene end was trimmed by 1 base and the J gene end by 7 bases; junction bases not matched to a gene: 4. Germline-derived CDR1 and CDR2 are SEHNR and FQNEAQ (reference sequence). This CDR3 comprises 14 residues. This CDR3 is CASSLVAGTNTQYF. The CDR3 coding sequence is TGTGCCAGCAGCTTAGTAGCGGGGACGAATACGCAGTATTTT. Together with reference TRBV7-9 and TRBJ2-3, the CDR3 gives the full variable domain: DTGVSQNPRHKITKRGQNVTFRCDPISEHNRLYWYRQTLGQGPEFLTYFQNEAQLEKSRLLSDRFSAERPKGSFSTLEIQRTEQGDSAMYLCASSLVAGTNTQYFGPGTRLTVL.

The gene calls are TRBV5-1 and TRBJ2-7, with TRBD2 matching 9 bases. This CDR3 spans 14 amino acids. Germline CDR1 reads SGHRS; CDR2 reads YFSETQ. V lost 2 bases and J lost 3; bases outside the gene matches: 3. CDR3 nucleotides: TGCGCCAGCAGCTTAGCGGGGGGCCTCTACGAGCAGTACTTC. The encoded protein is CASSLAGGLYEQYF. The whole variable domain, remainder taken from reference TRBV5-1 and TRBJ2-7, is KAGVTQTPRYLIKTRGQQVTLSCSPISGHRSVSWYQQTPGQGLQFLFEYFSETQRNKGNFPGRFSGRQFSNSRSEMNVSTLELGDSALYLCASSLAGGLYEQYFGPGTRLTVT.

The gene calls are TRBV6-1 and TRBJ2-3, with D unclear. The V end was cut by 3 bases, the J end by 4 bases, with 17 bases between. The germline gives CDR1 MNHNS, CDR2 SASEGT. The CDR3 is 16 amino acids. The CDR3 DNA is TGTGCCAGCAGTGACCTATTAGGATTACGGGCAGATACGCAGTATTTT. Translation: CASSDLLGLRADTQYF.

V usage is TRBV28 and J usage is TRBJ2-5; a possible D gene is TRBD1 (5 bases). V lost 6 bases to trimming and J lost 3 bases, with 5 bases between them. The CDR3 is made up of 11 amino acids. Germline values: CDR1 MDHEN, CDR2 SYDVKM. The CDR3 region is CASSREETQYF. In nucleotides, the CDR3 is TGTGCCAGCAGCAGGGAAGAGACCCAGTACTTC.

This chain joins TRBV3-1 (or the pseudogene TRBV3-2) and TRBJ1-2, with a tentative D call TRBD1 (6 bases). V was shortened by 8 bases and J by 4 bases, with 14 bases between the two germline ends. The CDR3 totals 13 residues. In germline, CDR1 is LGHDT, CDR2 YNNKEL (reference sequence). CDR3 sequence: CASSKADSYGYTF. CDR3 sequence (DNA): TGTGCCAGCTCTAAGGCGGACAGCTATGGCTACACCTTC.

J is TRBJ2-7 and V is TRBV21-1; the table's TRBD2 call for D was not verified on the DNA. TRBV21-1 is a listed pseudogene. This CDR3 is built from 17 residues. The CDR3 spells CASSSSTSQRSSYEQYF. The CDR3 DNA follows: TGTGCCAGCAGCTCTTCGACTTCCCAGCGGAGCTCCTACGAGCAGTACTTC.

V usage is TRBV15 and J usage is TRBJ2-7; a possible D gene is TRBD1 (5 bases). Trimming shortened V by 0 bases and J by 3 bases, and 9 bases separated the two germline ends. CDR1 and CDR2 from the germline V gene are LNHNV and YYDKDF (reference sequence). CDR3 size: 14 residues. CDR3 region: CATSRDQGVYEQYF. CDR3 bases: TGTGCCACCAGCAGAGATCAGGGCGTCTACGAGCAGTACTTC.